The 23 T cell receptor beta chains listed next were all sequenced from one sample in a study of cytomegalovirus exposure and HLA in healthy donors. PCR employed 60 Vbeta and 13 Jbeta primers. The data were produced by immunoSEQ multiplex PCR, yet TCRdb's version contains in-frame clones alone and is incomplete. The profile covers 100,000 to 150,000 clones, with less than 85% appearing a single time and 1.2% taken by the ten largest. The sequencing input was PBMCs. These receptors were obtained from a female donor in good health and CMV-seronegative.

The chain recombines TRBV2 with TRBJ2-5; D remains unclear. Germline loops: CDR1 SNHLY, CDR2 FYNNEI. V was clipped by 1 base and J by 12 bases, with 15 bases between them. The CDR3 length is 13 residues. CDR3 sequence (DNA): TGTGCCAGCAGTGAAGAGGAGCAAGGTTTGGAGTACTTC. Its translation is CASSEEEQGLEYF.

CDR3 loop: CASSSATRAATEAFF. CDR3 nucleotides: TGTGCCAGCAGCTCAGCCACCAGGGCCGCCACTGAAGCTTTCTTT. V and J are TRBV13 and TRBJ1-1; D possibly corresponds to TRBD1 (5 bases). V shed 4 bases and J shed 4 bases, with 16 bases lying between them. Germline assignment: CDR1 PRHDT and CDR2 FYEKMQ (reference sequence). The CDR3 runs 15 residues.

The CDR3 is CASSSGGRTREKLFF. CDR3 DNA: TGTGCCAGCAGTTCCGGGGGGCGGACACGTGAAAAACTGTTTTTT. The rearrangement joins TRBV6-5 to TRBJ1-4; D is perhaps TRBD1 (6 bases). This CDR3 comprises 15 residues. The germline CDR1 and CDR2 sequences are MNHEY and SVGAGI. Trimming removed 4 bases from V and 7 bases from J, with 16 bases in between.

A word on this clone: A junction boundary mismatches the germline segment, possibly from a read error. The DNA for the CDR3 is TGTTCCAGCAGCTTCTTAGCGGGGGGAAACTACGAGCAGTACTTC. This sequence encodes CSSSFLAGGNYEQYF. The chain carries TRBV7-9 and TRBJ2-7; 10 bases agree with TRBD2. The CDR3 has 15 amino acids. Germline lookup yields CDR1 SEHNR and CDR2 FQNEAQ (reference sequence).

This clone has a single count. The chain has TRBV5-1 and TRBJ2-2; 10 nucleotides agree with TRBD2. The CDR3 is made up of 18 amino acids. Germline assignment: CDR1 SGHRS and CDR2 YFSETQ. With V trimmed by 0 bases and J by 6 bases, 11 bases remained unmatched. CDR3 region: CASSLAPPSGGMAGELFF. The DNA of the CDR3 is TGCGCCAGCAGCTTGGCCCCCCCTAGCGGGGGAATGGCCGGGGAGCTGTTTTTT.

V and J are TRBV5-8 and TRBJ2-1; 9 bases are shared with TRBD2. CDR3 length: 15 residues. With V trimmed by 1 base and J by 10 bases, 9 bases remained unmatched. Germline V gives CDR1 SGHTS, CDR2 YDEGEE. The CDR3 DNA is TGTGCCAGCAGCTTGTTTTCTAGCGGGATGCGCGAGCAGTTCTTC. Protein sequence: CASSLFSSGMREQFF.

The chain combines TRBV5-4 with TRBJ1-2; D is undetermined. This CDR3 contains 14 residues. V gave up 3 bases and J gave up 4 bases, with 13 bases separating them. In germline, CDR1 is SGHNT, CDR2 YYREEE (reference sequence). CDR3 loop: CASSSGPQAYGYTF. Written as DNA, the CDR3 is TGTGCCAGCAGCTCCGGTCCGCAGGCCTATGGCTACACCTTC.

This sequence joins TRBV9 and TRBJ2-5; no firm D call. From germline, CDR1 is SGDLS and CDR2 YYNGEE. This CDR3 region has 15 residues. The germline V and J ends were trimmed by 0 bases and 2 bases, with 11 bases remaining between them. CDR3 amino acids: CASSVVGRQQETQYF. The DNA for the CDR3 is TGTGCCAGCAGCGTAGTGGGCAGGCAACAAGAGACCCAGTACTTC.

The chain recombines TRBV19 with TRBJ2-7; 10 bases are a match to TRBD2. Unmatched junction bases numbered 18, after V lost 9 bases and J lost 4 bases. The CDR3 totals 17 residues. Per germline, CDR1 LNHDA and CDR2 SQIVND (reference sequence). CDR3 coding DNA: TGTGCCAGCCGAGGCTCCGTTCTAGCGGGAGCTGCGTACGAGCAGTACTTC. Protein sequence: CASRGSVLAGAAYEQYF.

A few counts support this clone. The rearrangement uses TRBV19 and TRBJ1-5; tentative D call: TRBD1 (6 bases). This CDR3 spans 15 amino acids. With 3 bases removed from V and 3 bases from J, the gap between germline ends came to 12 bases. Germline loops: CDR1 LNHDA, CDR2 SQIVND (reference sequence). The CDR3 reads CASSIRPGANQPQHF. The CDR3 DNA sequence: TGTGCCAGTAGTATTAGGCCAGGGGCCAATCAGCCCCAGCATTTT.

V usage is TRBV27 and J usage is TRBJ2-7; 9 positions agree with TRBD1. The germline gives CDR1 MNHEY, CDR2 SMNVEV (reference sequence). This CDR3 spans 13 amino acids. The trim removed 7 bases at V and 4 bases at J, leaving 5 bases unmatched. CDR3 nucleotides: TGTGCCAGCACCTGGACAGGGGCGTACGAGCAGTACTTC. Translated: CASTWTGAYEQYF.

The sample holds one count of this clone. The J gene is TRBJ2-3, the V gene TRBV7-9, with 12 bases that match TRBD2. J lost 5 bases, V lost 1 base, and 4 bases had no gene match. Germline CDR1 reads SEHNR; CDR2 reads FQNEAQ (reference sequence). The CDR3 loop spans 16 amino acids. The CDR3 loop is CASSLGTSGAQDTQYF. In nucleotides, the CDR3 is TGTGCCAGCAGCTTAGGGACTAGCGGGGCTCAAGATACGCAGTATTTT. The full variable domain, its missing parts supplied by reference TRBV7-9 and TRBJ2-3, is DTGVSQNPRHKITKRGQNVTFRCDPISEHNRLYWYRQTLGQGPEFLTYFQNEAQLEKSRLLSDRFSAERPKGSFSTLEIQRTEQGDSAMYLCASSLGTSGAQDTQYFGPGTRLTVL.

This clone turned up a few times. The rearrangement joins TRBV19 to TRBJ1-5, with a possible D match to TRBD1 (6 bases). The germline gives CDR1 LNHDA, CDR2 SQIVND (reference sequence). V was cut by 5 bases and J by 6 bases, with 17 bases left in between. This CDR3 is 15 amino acids long. CDR3 residues: CASSSRTAGVQPQHF. The CDR3 bases are TGTGCCAGTAGTTCCCGGACAGCCGGTGTTCAGCCCCAGCATTTT.

J is TRBJ2-7 and V is TRBV15; perhaps TRBD2 as D (6 bases). Germline V gene sequence: CDR1 LNHNV, CDR2 YYDKDF (reference sequence). The CDR3 extends over 14 amino acids. V lost 3 bases and J 10 bases, leaving 19 bases between the germline ends. The CDR3 spells CATSRRAGNPTQYF. The CDR3 nucleotides are TGTGCCACCAGCAGGAGGGCGGGGAATCCTACCCAGTACTTC.

This chain uses TRBV9 with TRBJ2-5, with a tentative D call TRBD2 (6 bases). Germline V gene data show CDR1 as SGDLS and CDR2 as YYNGEE. This CDR3 has 15 amino acids. Trimming took off 4 bases at V and 3 bases at J, with 16 bases between the two ends. The CDR3 nucleotides are TGTGCCAGCAGCCCAGAGTGGCGGGGCGAAGAGACCCAGTACTTC. Amino acid sequence: CASSPEWRGEETQYF.

The V and J genes are TRBV2 and TRBJ1-2, with 7 bases matching TRBD1. V dropped 7 bases and J dropped 5; count of bases not matched to a gene: 25. This CDR3 spans 19 amino acids. Looked up from germline, CDR1 is SNHLY and CDR2 is FYNNEI. The CDR3 protein is CASNRGQVPNPPPSYGYTF. In DNA, the CDR3 is TGTGCCAGCAACCGTGGACAGGTCCCTAACCCCCCCCCTTCATATGGCTACACCTTC.

This chain joins TRBV29-1 and TRBJ2-3; TRBD2 matches at 9 bases. CDR1 is SQVTM and CDR2 is ANQGSEA in the germline V gene. The CDR3 length is 14 residues. The V gene end was trimmed by 6 bases and the J gene end by 1 base; junction bases not matched to a gene: 5. CDR3 amino acids: CSVLSGGRTDTQYF. The CDR3 bases are TGCAGCGTCCTTAGCGGGGGACGCACAGATACGCAGTATTTT.

V usage is TRBV6-1 and J usage is TRBJ2-3, with no clear D. Trimming took off 6 bases at V and 2 bases at J, with 15 bases between the two ends. The CDR3 extends over 15 amino acids. Germline CDR1 reads MNHNS; CDR2 reads SASEGT. In DNA form, the CDR3 reads TGTGCCAGCAGAAAGAGGCAGATAGACACAGATACGCAGTATTTT. This translates into CASRKRQIDTDTQYF.

The chain uses TRBV6-1 and TRBJ1-6; 7 positions match TRBD1. CDR1 and CDR2 (germline): MNHNS, SASEGT. V was pared by 6 bases and J by 7 bases, with 9 bases of the junction left unmatched. The length of the CDR3 is 15 residues. For the CDR3, the DNA is TGTGCCAGCAGGGAGGGACAGAACCTCAATTCACCCCTCCACTTT. Amino acids: CASREGQNLNSPLHF.

V and J are TRBV19 and TRBJ1-2, with 8 bases fitting TRBD1. CDR3 length: 15 residues. The germline CDR1 and CDR2 sequences are LNHDA and SQIVND (reference sequence). The ends lost 4 bases at V and 0 bases at J; junction bases unmatched: 4. The DNA of the CDR3 is TGTGCCAGTAGTAGGCAGGGGGCTGCTAACTATGGCTACACCTTC. This gives the protein CASSRQGAANYGYTF.

The chain links TRBV2 to TRBJ1-1; D gene uncertain. The CDR3 length is 15 residues. Germline V lookup: CDR1 SNHLY, CDR2 FYNNEI. V was clipped by 6 bases and J by 5 bases, with 19 bases between them. Here the CDR3 reads CASSSNPTSGTEAFF. CDR3 in DNA: TGTGCCAGCAGCTCAAACCCGACCTCGGGGACTGAAGCTTTCTTT. Together with reference TRBV2 and TRBJ1-1, the CDR3 gives the full variable domain: EPEVTQTPSHQVTQMGQEVILRCVPISNHLYFYWYRQILGQKVEFLVSFYNNEISEKSEIFDDQFSVERPDGSNFTLKIRSTKLEDSAMYFCASSSNPTSGTEAFFGQGTRLTVV.

The chain employs TRBV12-5 and TRBJ1-1; 9 bases are a match to TRBD1. J was trimmed by 8 bases and V by 7 bases; bases with no gene match: 8. The CDR3 contains 13 residues. Germline V CDR1 and CDR2: LGHNT, FRNRAP. CDR3 sequence: CASVAQGAWEAFF. The CDR3 DNA reads TGTGCTAGTGTAGCACAGGGGGCTTGGGAAGCTTTCTTT.

This rearrangement joins TRBV9 to TRBJ1-3, with TRBD1 matching over 7 bases. From germline, CDR1 is SGDLS and CDR2 YYNGEE. The CDR3 contains 14 residues. The V segment lost 4 bases and the J segment 2 bases; nucleotides outside the gene matches: 3. CDR3 protein: CASSPTGTGNTIYF. The CDR3 DNA sequence: TGTGCCAGCAGCCCGACAGGGACTGGAAACACCATATATTTT.